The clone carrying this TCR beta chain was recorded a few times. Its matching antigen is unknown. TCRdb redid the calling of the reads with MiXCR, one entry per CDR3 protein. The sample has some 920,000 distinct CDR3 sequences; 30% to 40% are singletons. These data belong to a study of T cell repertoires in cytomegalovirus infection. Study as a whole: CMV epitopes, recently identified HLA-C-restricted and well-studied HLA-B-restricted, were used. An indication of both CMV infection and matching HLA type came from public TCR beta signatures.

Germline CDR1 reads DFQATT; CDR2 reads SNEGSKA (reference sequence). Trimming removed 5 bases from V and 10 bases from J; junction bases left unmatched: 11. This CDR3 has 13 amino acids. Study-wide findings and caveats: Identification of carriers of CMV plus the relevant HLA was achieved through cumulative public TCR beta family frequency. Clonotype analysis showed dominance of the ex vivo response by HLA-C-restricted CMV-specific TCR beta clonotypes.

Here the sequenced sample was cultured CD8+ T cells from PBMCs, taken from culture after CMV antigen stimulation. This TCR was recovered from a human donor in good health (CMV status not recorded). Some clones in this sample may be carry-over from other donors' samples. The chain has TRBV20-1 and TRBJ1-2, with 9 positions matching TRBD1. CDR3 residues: CSAPPRDRANYTF. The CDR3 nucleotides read TGCAGTGCTCCCCCCAGGGACAGGGCAAACTACACCTTC.